This T cell receptor beta chain appears in the sequencing data of a study of T cell changes during pregnancy in multiple sclerosis. Trimming left V 4 bases short and J 1 base short, with 3 bases between. The CDR3 is 11 amino acids. Germline V gene lookup returns CDR1 SGHKS and CDR2 YYEKEE (reference sequence). The assay was immunoSEQ multiplex PCR, and TCRdb's table has in-frame clones only and misses some. The table includes about 20,000 clones, 80% to 90% detected once. This chain links TRBV5-5 with TRBJ2-7; D is uncertain. The TCR sequence derives from a female donor in good health, enrolled as a control in a pregnancy study. This material consisted of CD8+ T cells from peripheral blood mononuclear cells, taken in the third trimester of pregnancy. CDR3 protein: CASSQSYEQYF. Here the CDR3 DNA reads TGTGCCAGCAGCCAGTCCTACGAGCAGTACTTC. Based on the CDR3 plus reference TRBV5-5 and TRBJ2-7, the full variable domain is DAGVTQSPTHLIKTRGQQVTLRCSPISGHKSVSWYQQVLGQGPQFIFQYYEKEERGRGNFPDRFSARQFPNYSSELNVNALLLGDSALYLCASSQSYEQYFGPGTRLTVT.